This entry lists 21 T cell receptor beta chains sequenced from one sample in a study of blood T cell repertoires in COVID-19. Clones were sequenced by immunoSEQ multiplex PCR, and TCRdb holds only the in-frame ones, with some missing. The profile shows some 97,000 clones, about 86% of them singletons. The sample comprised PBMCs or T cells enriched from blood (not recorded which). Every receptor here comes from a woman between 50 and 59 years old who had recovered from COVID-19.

The CDR3 coding sequence is TGTGCCTGGAGTGTAAATCATCCTAACAATGAGCAGTTCTTC. Translated: CAWSVNHPNNEQFF. The V gene is TRBV30, the J gene TRBJ2-1; no reliable D call. The germline V and J ends were trimmed by 0 bases and 5 bases, with 11 bases remaining between them. Germline CDR1 reads GTSNPN; CDR2 reads SVGIG (reference sequence). This CDR3 is built from 14 residues.

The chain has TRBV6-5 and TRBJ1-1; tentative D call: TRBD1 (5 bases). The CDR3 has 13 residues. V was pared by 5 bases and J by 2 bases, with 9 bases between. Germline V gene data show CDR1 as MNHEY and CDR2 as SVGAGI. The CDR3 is CASSLDRNTEAFF. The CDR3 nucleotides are TGTGCCAGCAGTCTTGACAGAAACACTGAAGCTTTCTTT.

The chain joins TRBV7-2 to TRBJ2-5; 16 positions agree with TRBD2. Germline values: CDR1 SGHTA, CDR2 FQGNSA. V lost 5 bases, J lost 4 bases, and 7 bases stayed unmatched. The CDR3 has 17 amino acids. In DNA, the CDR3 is TGTGCCAGCAGCGGGACTAGCGGGAGGGTGGGTGGAGAGACCCAGTACTTC. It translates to CASSGTSGRVGGETQYF.

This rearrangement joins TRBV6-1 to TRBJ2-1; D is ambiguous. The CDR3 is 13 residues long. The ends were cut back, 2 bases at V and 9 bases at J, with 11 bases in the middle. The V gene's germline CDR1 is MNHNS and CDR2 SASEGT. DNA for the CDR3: TGTGCCAGCAGTGAAATCCGTCGTAGTGAGCAGTTCTTC. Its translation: CASSEIRRSEQFF.

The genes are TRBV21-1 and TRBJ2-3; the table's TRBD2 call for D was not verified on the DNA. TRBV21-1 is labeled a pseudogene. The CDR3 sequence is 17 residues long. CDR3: CASSKRERARRTDTQYF. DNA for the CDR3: TGTGCCAGCAGCAAAAGAGAGCGCGCCAGACGCACAGATACGCAGTATTTT.

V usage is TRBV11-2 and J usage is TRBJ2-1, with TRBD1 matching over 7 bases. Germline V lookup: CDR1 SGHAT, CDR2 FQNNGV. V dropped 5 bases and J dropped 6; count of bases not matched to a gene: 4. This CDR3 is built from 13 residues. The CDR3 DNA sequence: TGTGCCAGCAGCGCGACAGGGCTCAATGAGCAGTTCTTC. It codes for CASSATGLNEQFF.

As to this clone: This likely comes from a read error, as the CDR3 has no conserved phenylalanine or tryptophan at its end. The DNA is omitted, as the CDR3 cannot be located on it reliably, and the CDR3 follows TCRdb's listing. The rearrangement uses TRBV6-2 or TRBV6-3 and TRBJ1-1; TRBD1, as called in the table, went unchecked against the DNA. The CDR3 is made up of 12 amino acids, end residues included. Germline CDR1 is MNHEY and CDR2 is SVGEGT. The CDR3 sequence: CASSLGGDRANL.

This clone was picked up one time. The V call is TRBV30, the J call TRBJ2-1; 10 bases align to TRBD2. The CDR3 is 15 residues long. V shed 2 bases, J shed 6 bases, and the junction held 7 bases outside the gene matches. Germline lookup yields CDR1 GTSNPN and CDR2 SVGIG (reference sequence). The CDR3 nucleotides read TGTGCCTGGAGTCGCCCGGCTAGCGGGAGCAATGAGCAGTTCTTC. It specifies CAWSRPASGSNEQFF.

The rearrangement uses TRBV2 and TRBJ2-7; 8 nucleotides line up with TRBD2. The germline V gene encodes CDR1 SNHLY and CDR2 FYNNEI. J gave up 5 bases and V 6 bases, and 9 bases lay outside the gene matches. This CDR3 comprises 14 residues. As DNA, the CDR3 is TGTGCCAGCAGCCGGGACCGCGGGGGGAACGAGCAGTACTTC. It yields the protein CASSRDRGGNEQYF.

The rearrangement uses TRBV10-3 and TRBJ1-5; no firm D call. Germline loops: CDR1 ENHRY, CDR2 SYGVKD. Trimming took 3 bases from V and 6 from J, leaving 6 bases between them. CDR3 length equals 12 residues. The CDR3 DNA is TGTGCCATCAGTGATTCGGTTCAGCCCCAGCATTTT. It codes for CAISDSVQPQHF.

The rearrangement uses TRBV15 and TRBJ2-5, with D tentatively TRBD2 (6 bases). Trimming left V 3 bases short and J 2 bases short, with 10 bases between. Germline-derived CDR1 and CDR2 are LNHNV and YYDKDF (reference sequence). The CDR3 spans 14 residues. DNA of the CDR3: TGTGCCACCAGCAGGCCGGGACTTCAAGAGACCCAGTACTTC. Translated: CATSRPGLQETQYF.

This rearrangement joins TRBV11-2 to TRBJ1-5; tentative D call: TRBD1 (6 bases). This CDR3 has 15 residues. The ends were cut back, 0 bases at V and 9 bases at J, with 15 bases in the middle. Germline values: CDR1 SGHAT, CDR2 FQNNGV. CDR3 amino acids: CASSLEGGHSSPQHF. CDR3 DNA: TGTGCCAGCAGCTTAGAAGGGGGACACTCTTCGCCCCAGCATTTT.

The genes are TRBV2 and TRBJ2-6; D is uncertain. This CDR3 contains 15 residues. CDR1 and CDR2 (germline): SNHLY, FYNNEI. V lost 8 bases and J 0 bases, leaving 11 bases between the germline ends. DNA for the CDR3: TGTGCCAGCTTATTAACAAGCTCTGGGGCCAACGTCCTGACTTTC. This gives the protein CASLLTSSGANVLTF. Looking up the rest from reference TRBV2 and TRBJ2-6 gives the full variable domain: EPEVTQTPSHQVTQMGQEVILRCVPISNHLYFYWYRQILGQKVEFLVSFYNNEISEKSEIFDDQFSVERPDGSNFTLKIRSTKLEDSAMYFCASLLTSSGANVLTFGAGSRLTVL.

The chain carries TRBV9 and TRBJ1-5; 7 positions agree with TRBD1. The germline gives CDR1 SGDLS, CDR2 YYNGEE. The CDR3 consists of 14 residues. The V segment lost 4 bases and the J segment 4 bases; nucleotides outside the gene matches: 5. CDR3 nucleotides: TGTGCCAGCAGCCAGGGACAGATAAATCAGCCCCAGCATTTT. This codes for CASSQGQINQPQHF.

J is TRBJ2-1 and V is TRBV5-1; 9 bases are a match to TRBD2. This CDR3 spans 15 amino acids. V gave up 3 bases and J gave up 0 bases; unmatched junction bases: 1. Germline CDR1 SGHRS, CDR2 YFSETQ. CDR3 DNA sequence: TGCGCCAGCAGCTCTAGCGGGAACTCCTACAATGAGCAGTTCTTC. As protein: CASSSSGNSYNEQFF.

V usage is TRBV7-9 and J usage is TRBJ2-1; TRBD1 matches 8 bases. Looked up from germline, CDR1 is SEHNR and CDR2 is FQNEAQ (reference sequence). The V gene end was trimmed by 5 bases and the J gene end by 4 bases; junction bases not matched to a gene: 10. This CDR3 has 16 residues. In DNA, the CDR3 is TGTGCCAGCAGCACCTTAGCAGGGGGCGAGTACAATGAGCAGTTCTTC. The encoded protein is CASSTLAGGEYNEQFF.

The CDR3 sequence is CASSPRDRGTEAFF. In DNA form, the CDR3 reads TGTGCCAGCAGCCCCCGGGACAGGGGGACTGAAGCTTTCTTT. The V and J genes are TRBV13 and TRBJ1-1, with 11 bases matching TRBD1. Germline CDR1 PRHDT, CDR2 FYEKMQ (reference sequence). The CDR3 totals 14 residues. V gave up 5 bases and J gave up 5 bases; unmatched junction bases: 4.

The CDR3, as DNA: TGTGCCAGCAGTGAAGGTGTTCGGGGAACCCTCACCGGGGAGCTGTTTTTT. As protein: CASSEGVRGTLTGELFF. The chain recombines TRBV6-1 with TRBJ2-2; perhaps TRBD2 as D (5 bases). The CDR3 has 17 residues. V dropped 1 base and J dropped 4 bases, with 16 bases sitting between them. CDR1 and CDR2 (germline): MNHNS, SASEGT.

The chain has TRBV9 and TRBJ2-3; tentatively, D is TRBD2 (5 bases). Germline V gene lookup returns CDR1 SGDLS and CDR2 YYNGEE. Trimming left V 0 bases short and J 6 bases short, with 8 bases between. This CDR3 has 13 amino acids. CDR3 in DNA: TGTGCCAGCAGCGTAGTAGCGTTGGATACGCAGTATTTT. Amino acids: CASSVVALDTQYF.

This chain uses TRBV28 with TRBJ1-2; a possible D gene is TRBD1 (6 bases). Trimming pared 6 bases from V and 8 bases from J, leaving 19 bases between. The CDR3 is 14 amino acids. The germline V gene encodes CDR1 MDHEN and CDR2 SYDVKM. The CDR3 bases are TGTGCCAGCAGCCTGACAGGACACTTAGGAGGCTACACCTTC. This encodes CASSLTGHLGGYTF.

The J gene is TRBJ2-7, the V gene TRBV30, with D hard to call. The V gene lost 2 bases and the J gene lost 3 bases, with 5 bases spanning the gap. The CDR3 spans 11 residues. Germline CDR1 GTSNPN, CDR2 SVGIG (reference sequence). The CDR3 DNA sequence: TGTGCCTGGAGTTATGTCTACGAGCAGTACTTC. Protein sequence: CAWSYVYEQYF.